The 6 T cell receptor beta chains listed next were all sequenced from one sample in a study of long-term antiretroviral therapy in people with HIV. Version v3.0 of the immunoSEQ assay was performed at survey level. Sequencing used immunoSEQ multiplex PCR; TCRdb keeps in-frame clones, though not all of them. In the table there are roughly 20,000 clones, 90% of which are singletons. The sequencing here drew on unsorted PBMCs, taken 4.4 years before starting antiretroviral therapy. The source is a woman aged 25 to 39 with HIV.

The rearrangement uses TRBV10-2 and TRBJ1-5; D is unresolved. Germline V gene sequence: CDR1 WSHSY, CDR2 SAAADI. V was cut by 6 bases and J by 6 bases, with 12 bases left in between. This CDR3 has 13 residues. The CDR3 sequence: CASRTREGQPQHF. The DNA of the CDR3 is TGCGCCAGCAGGACACGAGAGGGTCAGCCCCAGCATTTT.

The chain carries TRBV5-1 and TRBJ1-1; maybe TRBD1 (5 bases). Germline V gene sequence: CDR1 SGHRS, CDR2 YFSETQ. Trimming stripped 4 bases from V and 1 base from J, with 14 bases between. The CDR3 runs to 15 residues. The chain's CDR3 is CASSLRGRENTEAFF. The CDR3 nucleotides read TGCGCCAGCAGCCTCCGGGGACGAGAGAACACTGAAGCTTTCTTT.

The chain combines TRBV18 with TRBJ1-1; the match to TRBD1 covers 9 bases. Germline CDR1 KGHSH, CDR2 LQKENI. Unmatched junction bases numbered 5, after V lost 0 bases and J lost 6 bases. The length of the CDR3 is 15 residues. The CDR3 loop is CASSPPTGGRAEAFF. The CDR3 DNA reads TGTGCCAGCTCACCACCGACAGGGGGGAGGGCTGAAGCTTTCTTT.

V and J are TRBV14 and TRBJ1-1, with D unclear. The CDR3 runs to 14 residues. CDR1 is SGHDN, CDR2 FVKESK, per germline. The ends were cut back, 0 bases at V and 6 bases at J, with 11 bases in the middle. CDR3 sequence reads: CASSQDSTTPEAFF. CDR3 nucleotide sequence: TGTGCCAGCAGCCAAGATTCAACTACCCCTGAAGCTTTCTTT.

The rearrangement uses TRBV5-8 and TRBJ1-1; D is perhaps TRBD1 (6 bases). Germline V CDR1 and CDR2: SGHTS, YDEGEE. This CDR3 has 14 residues. The germline V and J ends were trimmed by 2 bases and 2 bases, with 10 bases remaining between them. CDR3 bases: TGTGCCAGCAGCTTTCGGGGGCTCAACACTGAAGCTTTCTTT. It yields the protein CASSFRGLNTEAFF.

Only one count was recorded for this clone. The V gene is TRBV6-1, the J gene TRBJ1-2, with D possibly TRBD1 on 5 matching bases. Per the germline V gene, CDR1 is MNHNS and CDR2 is SASEGT. Trimming shortened V by 7 bases and J by 3 bases, and 12 bases separated the two germline ends. The length of the CDR3 is 13 residues. CDR3 nucleotides: TGTGCCAGCAAGACAGCCATACACTATGGCTACACCTTC. Amino acids: CASKTAIHYGYTF.